This entry lists 5 T cell receptor beta chains sequenced from one sample in a study of T cells in Graves' hyperthyroidism and ophthalmopathy. Regions amplified from RNA transcripts were the TCR beta CDR3 regions. The HTBI primer set served for first-round RT-PCR of the TCR CDR3. TCRdb processed the multiplex PCR reads anew with MiXCR; each CDR3 protein has one entry. Here the sample spans a few hundred thousand distinct CDR3 sequences, 15% to 18% being singletons. Sequencing used blood. The receptors here all came from a woman aged 25 to 39 with Graves' hyperthyroidism.

The chain uses TRBV11-3 and TRBJ2-1; D is unresolved. V shed 3 bases and J shed 6 bases, with 12 bases lying between them. Germline CDR1 reads SGHNT; CDR2 reads YENEEA. This CDR3 has 14 residues. The CDR3 sequence: CASSFQTASNEQFF. The CDR3 region has the DNA TGTGCCAGCAGCTTCCAGACTGCCTCCAATGAGCAGTTCTTC.

There are many counts of this clonotype. This chain links TRBV11-3 with TRBJ2-7; D is ambiguous. Trimming removed 5 bases at V and 4 bases at J, with 12 bases between. The CDR3 runs 13 residues. Germline loops: CDR1 SGHNT, CDR2 YENEEA. The CDR3 loop is CASSPSPGYEQYF. The DNA of the CDR3 is TGTGCCAGCAGCCCCTCGCCCGGGTACGAGCAGTACTTC.

The V and J genes are TRBV4-2 and TRBJ2-2; D might be TRBD2 (6 bases). V was trimmed by 3 bases and J by 6 bases, leaving 11 bases between them. The CDR3 sequence is 14 residues long. From germline, CDR1 is LGHNA and CDR2 YNFKEQ. In DNA form, the CDR3 reads TGTGCCAGCAGCCAGCTGACTAGAGCCGGGGAGCTGTTTTTT. This translates into CASSQLTRAGELFF.

The J gene is TRBJ2-1, the V gene TRBV6-8; tentative D call: TRBD1 (6 bases). Germline V CDR1 and CDR2: MNHGY, SAAAGT. The V end lost 8 bases, the J end lost 8 bases, and 13 bases lay between the germline ends. This CDR3 region has 12 residues. This CDR3 reads CASWGRGHEQFF. The DNA of the CDR3 is TGTGCCAGCTGGGGCAGGGGACATGAGCAGTTCTTC.

This clonotype was counted many times. This sequence joins TRBV19 and TRBJ1-1, with D perhaps matching TRBD1 (6 bases). The CDR3 is 14 residues long. Germline V gives CDR1 LNHDA, CDR2 SQIVND (reference sequence). The V end was cut by 3 bases, the J end by 7 bases, with 15 bases between. The CDR3 reads CASSIRTERIEAFF. The CDR3 coding sequence is TGTGCCAGTAGTATCAGGACAGAACGCATTGAAGCTTTCTTT.